A single sample is the source of the 15 T cell receptor beta chains below, sequenced in a study of T cell repertoires in aging, cancer and after chemotherapy. The template was genomic DNA from peripheral blood, not RNA. Multiplex touch-down PCR with TRB-A/B primers amplified rearranged V-D-J TRB sequences. MiXCR was run by TCRdb on the multiplex PCR reads, yielding one entry per CDR3 protein. The repertoire holds 9,900 or so distinct CDR3 sequences, with about 25% as singletons. The specimen was blood. These receptors all stem from a human donor in good health.

In regard to this clonotype: No conserved phenylalanine or tryptophan is present at the end of the CDR3, so a read error is the likely explanation. V is TRBV27 and J is TRBJ2-1; D remains ambiguous. The CDR3 consists of 13 residues. V was trimmed by 2 bases and J by 8 bases, leaving 10 bases between them. Germline-derived CDR1 and CDR2 are MNHEY and SMNVEV (reference sequence). CDR3 in amino acids: CASSLREAYEQFL. DNA of the CDR3: TGTGCCAGCAGTTTAAGGGAAGCTTATGAGCAGTTCTTA.

The CDR3: CATSRDPVGTDTQYF. The CDR3 DNA reads as TGTGCCACCAGCAGAGATCCGGTTGGCACAGATACGCAGTATTTT. The rearrangement joins TRBV15 to TRBJ2-3; D unresolved. CDR1 is LNHNV and CDR2 is YYDKDF in the germline V gene (reference sequence). The V end was cut by 0 bases, the J end by 1 base, with 8 bases between. The CDR3 loop spans 15 amino acids.

Judged by abundance, this clonotype is medium-sized. The chain employs TRBV19 and TRBJ1-2, with TRBD1 matching over 8 bases. Trimming cost V 6 bases and J 8 bases; bases outside gene matches: 14. Germline assignment: CDR1 LNHDA and CDR2 SQIVND (reference sequence). The CDR3 is 15 amino acids. In DNA, the CDR3 is TGTGCCAGTAGACCTGGACAGGGCGTGGGTAGGGGCTACACCTTC. Its protein is CASRPGQGVGRGYTF.

This clonotype appeared a few times. This chain joins TRBV20-1 and TRBJ1-5; 8 nucleotides match TRBD1. Trimming cost V 1 base and J 7 bases; bases outside gene matches: 6. Per the germline V gene, CDR1 is DFQATT and CDR2 is SNEGSKA (reference sequence). There are 14 residues in the CDR3. The CDR3 spells CSARAGQGRQPQHF. CDR3 in DNA: TGCAGTGCTAGAGCCGGACAGGGAAGGCAGCCCCAGCATTTT.

Relative to its sample, this clonotype is medium-sized (0.01 to 0.1%). CDR3 sequence (DNA): TGTGCCAGTAGTGTACAGGGAGCGGATACGCAGTATTTT. Translated, it gives CASSVQGADTQYF. The rearrangement uses TRBV19 and TRBJ2-3; D is possibly TRBD1 (6 bases). Germline loops: CDR1 LNHDA, CDR2 SQIVND (reference sequence). V was trimmed by 5 bases and J by 6 bases, leaving 12 bases between them. CDR3 size: 13 residues.

This clonotype came up a few times. This chain links TRBV7-9 with TRBJ2-1, with TRBD2 identical over 8 bases. Germline assignment: CDR1 SEHNR and CDR2 FQNEAQ (reference sequence). The CDR3 spans 17 residues. Trimming took 1 base from V and 5 from J; bases not matched to a gene: 10. The CDR3 protein is CASSLGPAGVIHNEQFF. The CDR3 DNA reads as TGTGCCAGCAGCTTAGGTCCAGCGGGAGTTATACACAATGAGCAGTTCTTC.

This clonotype was seen a few times. The chain has TRBV20-1 and TRBJ1-5; 7 nucleotides line up with TRBD1. Per germline, CDR1 DFQATT and CDR2 SNEGSKA (reference sequence). The junction had 4 bases not matched to a gene; V was cut back by 4 bases and J by 7 bases. The CDR3 covers 12 residues. This CDR3 is CSANRGGQPQHF. CDR3 nucleotides: TGCAGTGCTAACAGGGGAGGACAGCCCCAGCATTTT.

The chain links TRBV24-1 to TRBJ2-2; no reliable D call. The CDR3 consists of 17 residues. V shed 0 bases and J shed 4 bases, with 14 bases lying between them. Germline V gene data show CDR1 as KGHDR and CDR2 as SFDVKD. This CDR3 is CATSDLNPLGPTGELFF. DNA for the CDR3: TGTGCCACCAGTGATTTGAATCCCTTGGGTCCCACCGGGGAGCTGTTTTTT.

The chain has TRBV7-9 and TRBJ2-5; D uncertain. The germline V and J ends were trimmed by 5 bases and 5 bases, with 6 bases remaining between them. Germline loops: CDR1 SEHNR, CDR2 FQNEAQ (reference sequence). This CDR3 spans 11 amino acids. CDR3 amino acids: CASSLSETQYF. For the CDR3, the DNA is TGTGCCAGCAGCCTATCCGAGACCCAGTACTTC.

The chain joins TRBV7-9 to TRBJ2-7; TRBD2 might be the D (7 bases). This CDR3 has 15 residues. Trimming took off 1 base at V and 3 bases at J, with 13 bases between the two ends. Germline assignment: CDR1 SEHNR and CDR2 FQNEAQ (reference sequence). CDR3 in amino acids: CASSLGGGTYYEQYF. In nucleotides, the CDR3 is TGTGCCAGCAGCTTAGGGGGGGGCACCTACTACGAGCAGTACTTC.

This clonotype showed up just a few times. V is TRBV27 and J is TRBJ2-1, with TRBD2 matching over 8 bases. The junction had 25 bases not matched to a gene; V was cut back by 2 bases and J by 7 bases. This CDR3 has 21 amino acids. Germline CDR1 reads MNHEY; CDR2 reads SMNVEV (reference sequence). The CDR3 reads CASSLRTLRLSGAPLGNEQFF. CDR3 sequence (DNA): TGTGCCAGCAGTTTAAGGACCCTGCGACTTAGCGGGGCCCCTCTGGGGAATGAGCAGTTCTTC.

CDR3 nucleotides: TGTGCCAGTAGACCGGGACTAGCGGGAGGGTTGAACGGGGCCAACGTCCTGACTTTC. Residues: CASRPGLAGGLNGANVLTF. This sequence joins TRBV19 and TRBJ2-6; 16 bases are a match to TRBD2. The trim removed 6 bases at V and 4 bases at J, leaving 9 bases unmatched. Germline lookup yields CDR1 LNHDA and CDR2 SQIVND (reference sequence). The CDR3 contains 19 residues.

This rearrangement joins TRBV13 to TRBJ1-1, with D possibly matching TRBD1 (5 bases). CDR1 PRHDT and CDR2 FYEKMQ come from the germline V gene (reference sequence). The V end was cut by 1 base, the J end by 5 bases, with 5 bases between. The CDR3 sequence is 12 residues long. The CDR3 loop reads CASSLEGTEAFF. The CDR3 bases are TGTGCCAGCAGCTTAGAGGGGACTGAAGCTTTCTTT.

This clonotype is labeled medium-sized. A read error may produce the germline difference seen at one junction end. This sequence joins TRBV27 and TRBJ2-7; TRBD1 is a possible D gene (6 bases). This CDR3 has 12 amino acids. Germline V gives CDR1 MNHEY, CDR2 SMNVEV (reference sequence). CDR3: CASSTQGYAQYF. Written as DNA, the CDR3 is TGTGCCAGCAGTACCCAGGGGTACGCGCAGTACTTC.

With respect to this clonotype: One end of the junction varies from germline; a read error may be responsible. The chain uses TRBV10-3 and TRBJ1-1, with D possibly being TRBD1 (5 bases). Germline CDR1 is ENHRY and CDR2 is SYGVKD. This CDR3 contains 15 residues. The chain's CDR3 is CATMGGRGWGTKAFF. The CDR3 DNA sequence: TGTGCCACGATGGGAGGACGGGGGTGGGGCACTAAAGCTTTCTTT.